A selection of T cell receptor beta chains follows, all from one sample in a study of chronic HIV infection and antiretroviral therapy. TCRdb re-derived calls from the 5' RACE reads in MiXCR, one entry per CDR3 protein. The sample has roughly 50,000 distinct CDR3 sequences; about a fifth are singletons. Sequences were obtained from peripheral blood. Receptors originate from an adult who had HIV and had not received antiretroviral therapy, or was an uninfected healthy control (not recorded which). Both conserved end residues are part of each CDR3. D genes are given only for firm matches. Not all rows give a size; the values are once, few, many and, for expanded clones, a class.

CDR3aa: CASSAMGESSYEQYF; CDR3nt: TGCGCCAGCAGCGCGATGGGCGAGAGCTCCTACGAGCAGTACTTC; d_gene: NA; v_gene: TRBV5-1; j_gene: TRBJ2-7; abundance: NA
CDR3aa: CASSLARLAGEEDTQYF; CDR3nt: TGCGCCAGCAGCTTGGCTAGACTAGCGGGGGAAGAGGATACGCAGTATTTT; d_gene: TRBD2; v_gene: TRBV5-1; j_gene: TRBJ2-3; abundance: few
CDR3aa: CASSPGFTPYEQYF; CDR3nt: TGCGCCAGCAGCCCGGGATTCACGCCCTACGAGCAGTACTTC; d_gene: NA; v_gene: TRBV4-1; j_gene: TRBJ2-7; abundance: NA
CDR3aa: CSASAKWWNTEAFF; CDR3nt: TGCAGTGCTTCCGCCAAGTGGTGGAACACTGAAGCTTTCTTT; d_gene: NA; v_gene: TRBV20-1; j_gene: TRBJ1-1; abundance: NA
CDR3aa: CSVEDPRPANYGYTF; CDR3nt: TGCAGCGTTGAAGATCCCAGGCCAGCTAACTATGGCTACACCTTC; d_gene: NA; v_gene: TRBV29-1; j_gene: TRBJ1-2; abundance: few
CDR3aa: CASSLERATTQYF; CDR3nt: TGTGCCAGCAGCCTGGAGAGGGCTACGACCCAGTACTTC; d_gene: NA; v_gene: TRBV11-2; j_gene: TRBJ2-5; abundance: NA
CDR3aa: CASTPPTAFYGYTF; CDR3nt: TGTGCCAGCACCCCACCGACAGCTTTCTATGGCTACACCTTC; d_gene: NA; v_gene: TRBV12-3/TRBV12-4; j_gene: TRBJ1-2; abundance: few
CDR3aa: CASSPPRRRTDTQYF; CDR3nt: TGTGCCAGCAGTCCACCTAGGAGGCGCACAGATACGCAGTATTTT; d_gene: NA; v_gene: TRBV28; j_gene: TRBJ2-3; abundance: few
CDR3aa: CASSRDSSGYGYTF; CDR3nt: TGTGCCAGCAGCCGGGACAGCTCTGGCTATGGCTACACCTTC; d_gene: TRBD1; v_gene: TRBV28; j_gene: TRBJ1-2; abundance: few
CDR3aa: CASSLWGLAGELFF; CDR3nt: TGTGCCAGCAGTTTATGGGGCCTCGCCGGGGAGCTGTTTTTT; d_gene: NA; v_gene: TRBV28; j_gene: TRBJ2-2; abundance: NA
CDR3aa: CASSLTDPSNTEAFF; CDR3nt: TGTGCCAGCAGTCTGACGGACCCAAGCAACACTGAAGCTTTCTTT; d_gene: NA; v_gene: TRBV27; j_gene: TRBJ1-1; abundance: NA
CDR3aa: CASSAGLLGETQYF; CDR3nt: TGTGCCAGCAGCGCCGGACTCTTGGGGGAGACCCAGTACTTC; d_gene: NA; v_gene: TRBV28; j_gene: TRBJ2-5; abundance: few
CDR3aa: CASRSAGGGYNEQFF; CDR3nt: TGTGCCAGTAGGAGTGCGGGAGGAGGGTACAATGAGCAGTTCTTC; d_gene: TRBD2; v_gene: TRBV19; j_gene: TRBJ2-1; abundance: few
CDR3aa: CSVKPQGADTQYF; CDR3nt: TGCAGCGTCAAACCACAGGGGGCGGATACGCAGTATTTT; d_gene: TRBD1; v_gene: TRBV29-1; j_gene: TRBJ2-3; abundance: NA
CDR3aa: CASSFMGRNQPQHF; CDR3nt: TGTGCCAGCAGTTTCATGGGGCGCAATCAGCCCCAGCATTTT; d_gene: NA; v_gene: TRBV27; j_gene: TRBJ1-5; abundance: few
CDR3aa: CASSQDEVRGRGGEQYF; CDR3nt: TGTGCCAGCAGCCAAGATGAAGTGCGGGGGCGTGGGGGCGAGCAGTACTTC; d_gene: NA; v_gene: TRBV3-1; j_gene: TRBJ2-7; abundance: NA
CDR3aa: CASSQEPGLIDNEQFF; CDR3nt: TGTGCCAGCAGCCAGGAACCGGGACTCATCGACAATGAGCAGTTCTTC; d_gene: NA; v_gene: TRBV14; j_gene: TRBJ2-1; abundance: NA
CDR3aa: CASSQLQSSYEQYF; CDR3nt: TGTGCCAGCAGCCAACTACAGAGCTCCTACGAGCAGTACTTC; d_gene: NA; v_gene: TRBV14; j_gene: TRBJ2-7; abundance: NA